The TCR beta chain under discussion was sequenced for a study of shared clonotypes between healthy human individuals. Broader study findings: A handful of donors had 4% to 5% of their naive CD4 clonotypes in common.

Every one of the donors was a Caucasian adult that lived in Nashville, Tennessee. Trimming removed 5 bases from V and 4 bases from J; junction bases left unmatched: 11. Per the germline V gene, CDR1 is SEHNR and CDR2 is FQNEAQ (reference sequence). The CDR3 runs to 16 residues. The table came from immunoSEQ multiplex PCR; TCRdb's copy has only in-frame clones and leaves some out. The sample records around 2.1 million clones, approximately 95% being singletons. About this clone: The antigen remains unidentified.

The material sequenced was naive CD4+ T cells sorted from blood. Subset specified: CD45RA+ positively selected. This sequence was found in a man younger than 30 in good health. The chain combines TRBV7-9 with TRBJ2-1, with 7 nucleotides matching TRBD2. The CDR3 reads CASSPVGRALYNEQFF. CDR3 nucleotide sequence: TGTGCCAGCAGCCCCGTAGGGAGGGCCCTTTACAATGAGCAGTTCTTC. Combining the CDR3 with reference TRBV7-9 and TRBJ2-1 gives the whole variable domain DTGVSQNPRHKITKRGQNVTFRCDPISEHNRLYWYRQTLGQGPEFLTYFQNEAQLEKSRLLSDRFSAERPKGSFSTLEIQRTEQGDSAMYLCASSPVGRALYNEQFFGPGTRLTVL.